One and the same sample provided the 31 T cell receptor beta chains below, sequenced in a study of blood T cell repertoires in COVID-19. Clones were read by immunoSEQ multiplex PCR, and TCRdb kept only the in-frame ones, dropping some. The data hold roughly 30,000 clones, with approximately 89% observed a single time. Sample: peripheral blood. The origin of the receptors is a man aged 60 to 75 with acute or convalescent COVID-19.

The chain uses TRBV3-1 (or the pseudogene TRBV3-2) and TRBJ1-2; D is ambiguous. This CDR3 comprises 13 residues. Trimming took off 0 bases at V and 3 bases at J, with 5 bases between the two ends. CDR1 and CDR2 (germline): LGHDT, YNNKEL (reference sequence). The DNA of the CDR3 is TGTGCCAGCAGCCAAGACTTCTACTATGGCTACACCTTC. Translation: CASSQDFYYGYTF.

The rearrangement uses TRBV9 and TRBJ2-1; 14 bases agree with TRBD2. Germline lookup yields CDR1 SGDLS and CDR2 YYNGEE. Trimming took 0 bases from V and 4 from J; bases not matched to a gene: 6. The CDR3 has 18 amino acids. CDR3 protein: CASSVDGTSGSWYNEQFF. CDR3 nucleotide sequence: TGTGCCAGCAGCGTAGATGGGACTAGCGGGAGTTGGTACAATGAGCAGTTCTTC.

V gene TRBV1 combines with J gene TRBJ2-4; TRBD1, the table's D call, was not compared with the DNA. TRBV1 is flagged as a pseudogene. The CDR3 loop spans 20 amino acids. The CDR3 is CTSGHLGQGSHPSPKNIQYF. CDR3 nucleotides: TGCACCAGCGGCCACCTAGGACAGGGTTCCCACCCCTCGCCCAAAAACATTCAGTACTTC.

The V call is TRBV19, the J call TRBJ1-1, with TRBD1 identical over 8 bases. Germline CDR1 is LNHDA and CDR2 is SQIVND (reference sequence). CDR3 length: 18 residues. The ends lost 4 bases at V and 1 base at J; junction bases unmatched: 14. CDR3 loop: CASSRRQGPRSSNTEAFF. CDR3 nucleotides: TGTGCCAGTAGTAGAAGACAGGGGCCACGAAGTTCGAACACTGAAGCTTTCTTT.

The table lists this clone with a count of one. The rearrangement uses TRBV3-1 (or the pseudogene TRBV3-2) and TRBJ2-5; D ambiguous. CDR1 is LGHDT, CDR2 YNNKEL, per germline (reference sequence). The V and J ends lost 5 bases and 6 bases respectively, with 16 bases between them. CDR3 size: 14 residues. The CDR3 here is CASSSSTSRKTQYF. The DNA of the CDR3 is TGTGCCAGCAGCAGCTCTACGTCACGAAAGACCCAGTACTTC.

V usage is TRBV2 and J usage is TRBJ1-2; weak D call: TRBD1 (5 bases). In germline, CDR1 is SNHLY, CDR2 FYNNEI. V gave up 7 bases and J gave up 4 bases, with 10 bases separating them. This CDR3 has 12 amino acids. This CDR3 reads CASNAGPYGYTF. The CDR3 DNA reads as TGTGCCAGCAATGCAGGGCCCTATGGCTACACCTTC.

This chain connects TRBV6-5 to TRBJ1-1, with D perhaps TRBD1 (5 bases). This CDR3 has 14 residues. Germline assignment: CDR1 MNHEY and CDR2 SVGAGI. V was shortened by 7 bases and J by 1 base, with 13 bases between the two germline ends. The CDR3 sequence is CASTSTDRNTEAFF. The CDR3 bases are TGTGCCAGCACCTCGACAGACCGGAACACTGAAGCTTTCTTT.

This chain links TRBV6-5 with TRBJ1-1; D gene ambiguous. Trimming shortened V by 2 bases and J by 6 bases, and 7 bases separated the two germline ends. The germline V gene encodes CDR1 MNHEY and CDR2 SVGAGI. The CDR3 sequence is 12 residues long. CDR3 sequence: CASSYRGAEAFF. In DNA form, the CDR3 reads TGTGCCAGCAGTTACCGGGGAGCTGAAGCTTTCTTT.

V gene TRBV19 combines with J gene TRBJ2-2; 7 bases align to TRBD2. The germline V gene has CDR1 LNHDA and CDR2 SQIVND (reference sequence). The J segment lost 4 bases and the V segment lost 3 bases, leaving 5 bases of the junction unmatched. The CDR3 is 15 amino acids. In DNA, the CDR3 is TGTGCCAGTAGTATTCAGGGACTAAGCACCGGGGAGCTGTTTTTT. This gives the protein CASSIQGLSTGELFF.

V is TRBV7-9 and J is TRBJ1-3; D is unclear. The CDR3 runs 12 residues. Per the germline V gene, CDR1 is SEHNR and CDR2 is FQNEAQ (reference sequence). V shed 1 base and J shed 10 bases, with 8 bases lying between them. The CDR3 coding sequence is TGTGCCAGCAGCTTAGAGTCCGGGACCATATATTTT. This encodes CASSLESGTIYF.

The chain joins TRBV9 to TRBJ2-2; 14 bases match TRBD2. V lost 4 bases, J lost 5 bases, and 7 bases stayed unmatched. The germline gives CDR1 SGDLS, CDR2 YYNGEE. The CDR3 has 17 residues. CDR3 nucleotide sequence: TGTGCCAGCAGCACAGGGACTAGCGGGAGCATTACCGGGGAGCTGTTTTTT. This encodes CASSTGTSGSITGELFF.

V usage is TRBV5-1 and J usage is TRBJ1-1; no clear D gene. Germline V gene sequence: CDR1 SGHRS, CDR2 YFSETQ. This CDR3 is 13 amino acids long. V gave up 0 bases and J gave up 0 bases, with 3 bases separating them. The CDR3 sequence is CASSLGMNTEAFF. CDR3 DNA sequence: TGCGCCAGCAGCTTGGGTATGAACACTGAAGCTTTCTTT. The whole variable domain, filled in from reference TRBV5-1 and TRBJ1-1, reads KAGVTQTPRYLIKTRGQQVTLSCSPISGHRSVSWYQQTPGQGLQFLFEYFSETQRNKGNFPGRFSGRQFSNSRSEMNVSTLELGDSALYLCASSLGMNTEAFFGQGTRLTVV.

This chain connects TRBV19 to TRBJ1-5; possible D gene TRBD1, 6 bases. V was cut by 5 bases and J by 5 bases, with 7 bases left in between. The germline V gene encodes CDR1 LNHDA and CDR2 SQIVND (reference sequence). The CDR3 runs 12 residues. For the CDR3, the DNA is TGTGCCAGTAGTGGACAGTATCAGCCCCAGCATTTT. Its protein product is CASSGQYQPQHF.

The chain combines TRBV3-1 (or the pseudogene TRBV3-2) with TRBJ2-3, with TRBD2 matching over 7 bases. Germline CDR1 is LGHDT and CDR2 is YNNKEL (reference sequence). With V trimmed by 5 bases and J by 0 bases, 8 bases remained unmatched. This CDR3 contains 16 residues. The CDR3 bases are TGTGCCAGCAGCGAAGGGCTAGCGGATAGCACAGATACGCAGTATTTT. It yields the protein CASSEGLADSTDTQYF.

The CDR3 sequence: CASSAWLNNSPLHF. The DNA of the CDR3 is TGTGCCAGCAGTGCGTGGTTAAATAATTCACCCCTCCACTTT. The chain recombines TRBV5-5 with TRBJ1-6; D ambiguous. This CDR3 contains 14 residues. Looked up from germline, CDR1 is SGHKS and CDR2 is YYEKEE (reference sequence). V dropped 5 bases and J dropped 5 bases, with 11 bases sitting between them.

The chain joins TRBV2 to TRBJ2-5; D is perhaps TRBD2 (5 bases). From germline, CDR1 is SNHLY and CDR2 FYNNEI. Trimming removed 8 bases at V and 0 bases at J, with 16 bases between. The CDR3 has 15 amino acids. The DNA for the CDR3 is TGTGCCAGCCACAAGGTGGGAGTTGACCAAGAGACCCAGTACTTC. Protein product: CASHKVGVDQETQYF.

V usage is TRBV11-2 and J usage is TRBJ1-2; 12 nucleotides agree with TRBD1. The CDR3 is 15 amino acids. Germline-derived CDR1 and CDR2 are SGHAT and FQNNGV. After removal of 4 bases from V and 7 bases from J, the junction contained 7 bases not matched to a gene. In nucleotides, the CDR3 is TGTGCCAGCAGCTCCCCCCGGGACAGGGGGCTTGGCTACACCTTC. It yields the protein CASSSPRDRGLGYTF. Using reference TRBV11-2 and TRBJ1-2 for the parts outside the CDR3, the full variable domain is EAGVAQSPRYKIIEKRQSVAFWCNPISGHATLYWYQQILGQGPKLLIQFQNNGVVDDSQLPKDRFSAERLKGVDSTLKIQPAKLEDSAVYLCASSSPRDRGLGYTFGSGTRLTVV.

V is TRBV6-5 and J is TRBJ1-2, with 7 positions matching TRBD1. The ends lost 6 bases at V and 6 bases at J; junction bases unmatched: 4. The CDR3 is 12 amino acids. Germline values: CDR1 MNHEY, CDR2 SVGAGI. CDR3 in DNA: TGTGCCAGCAGCGACAGGGCTGATGGCTACACCTTC. Translating gives CASSDRADGYTF.

The CDR3 nucleotides are TGTGCCAGCAGCCAAGTTGACGGACTAGGGCGATACAATGAGCAGTTCTTC. It specifies CASSQVDGLGRYNEQFF. The chain employs TRBV3-1 (or the pseudogene TRBV3-2) and TRBJ2-1; 7 nucleotides align to TRBD2. The CDR3 is 17 amino acids. V dropped 1 base and J dropped 4; count of bases not matched to a gene: 10. In germline, CDR1 is LGHDT, CDR2 YNNKEL (reference sequence).

The V and J genes are TRBV19 and TRBJ1-1; D is undetermined. Germline assignment: CDR1 LNHDA and CDR2 SQIVND (reference sequence). V was trimmed by 4 bases and J by 2 bases, leaving 5 bases between them. The CDR3 is made up of 12 amino acids. The CDR3 sequence is CASSNINTEAFF. The CDR3 DNA reads as TGTGCCAGTAGTAACATAAACACTGAAGCTTTCTTT.

This clone was seen a handful of times. The CDR3 protein is CAVGSHFTEAFF. In DNA, the CDR3 is TGTGCCGTCGGGTCTCACTTCACTGAAGCTTTCTTT. This chain joins TRBV10-3 and TRBJ1-1, with D hard to call. CDR3 length: 12 amino acids. The V gene's germline CDR1 is ENHRY and CDR2 SYGVKD. V was trimmed by 11 bases and J by 4 bases, leaving 14 bases between them.

The rearrangement links TRBV7-2 to TRBJ1-1; D is uncertain. The germline V gene encodes CDR1 SGHTA and CDR2 FQGNSA. The CDR3 is 14 residues long. The V end was cut by 3 bases, the J end by 0 bases, with 8 bases between. CDR3 residues: CASSFAPMNTEAFF. The CDR3 DNA follows: TGTGCCAGCAGCTTTGCCCCTATGAACACTGAAGCTTTCTTT.

The J gene is TRBJ1-1, the V gene TRBV2, with 9 positions matching TRBD1. The CDR3 loop spans 14 amino acids. CDR1 and CDR2 (germline): SNHLY, FYNNEI. V lost 9 bases, J lost 4 bases, and 9 bases stayed unmatched. The CDR3: CASRRDREGTEAFF. CDR3 coding DNA: TGTGCCAGTCGTAGGGACAGGGAAGGCACTGAAGCTTTCTTT.

The chain carries TRBV9 and TRBJ1-4; unclear D gene. V lost 4 bases and J 8 bases, leaving 15 bases between the germline ends. Germline-derived CDR1 and CDR2 are SGDLS and YYNGEE. The CDR3 contains 14 residues. The CDR3 here is CASSLDLGGEKLFF. The CDR3 region has the DNA TGTGCCAGCAGCCTGGACCTTGGAGGAGAAAAACTGTTTTTT.

This clone has just one count. CDR3 protein: CASMVDRGRHTIYF. CDR3 DNA: TGTGCCAGCATGGTTGACAGGGGGAGGCACACCATATATTTT. The chain carries TRBV28 and TRBJ1-3; the match to TRBD1 covers 9 bases. CDR3 length: 14 residues. V was pared by 7 bases and J by 8 bases, with 9 bases of the junction left unmatched. Per germline, CDR1 MDHEN and CDR2 SYDVKM.

This clone was observed a single time. The rearrangement joins TRBV14 to TRBJ1-1, with D perhaps matching TRBD1 (5 bases). Germline assignment: CDR1 SGHDN and CDR2 FVKESK. The CDR3 runs to 14 residues. The germline V and J ends were trimmed by 5 bases and 4 bases, with 14 bases remaining between them. The CDR3 DNA reads TGTGCCAGCAGCTCACAGGTTTCAGGCACTGAAGCTTTCTTT. It encodes CASSSQVSGTEAFF.

The chain carries TRBV11-2 and TRBJ2-3; 13 nucleotides align to TRBD2. Germline-derived CDR1 and CDR2 are SGHAT and FQNNGV. The CDR3 length is 16 residues. V shed 8 bases, J shed 4 bases, and the junction held 9 bases outside the gene matches. In nucleotides, the CDR3 is TGTGCCAGCGGCCCTATACTAGCGGGAGGGCCAGATACGCAGTATTTT. Protein sequence: CASGPILAGGPDTQYF.

The sample holds one count of this clone. The V and J genes are TRBV18 and TRBJ1-5, with D unclear. The CDR3 consists of 13 residues. The V gene's germline CDR1 is KGHSH and CDR2 LQKENI. Trimming took off 4 bases at V and 5 bases at J, with 9 bases between the two ends. In DNA, the CDR3 is TGTGCCAGCTCACGGGAGTACGATCAGCCCCAGCATTTT. Its protein is CASSREYDQPQHF.

The chain carries TRBV18 and TRBJ1-2; 7 bases match TRBD1. The CDR3 is 16 residues long. In germline, CDR1 is KGHSH, CDR2 LQKENI. After removal of 3 bases from V and 1 base from J, the junction contained 8 bases not matched to a gene. The CDR3 region has the DNA TGTGCCAGCTCACCGCTTGGGGGACAGCGTAACTATGGCTACACCTTC. Residues: CASSPLGGQRNYGYTF.

The chain combines TRBV4-2 with TRBJ2-7; 7 nucleotides line up with TRBD2. The CDR3 is 15 residues long. V lost 1 base, J lost 4 bases, and 7 bases stayed unmatched. Germline CDR1 LGHNA, CDR2 YNFKEQ. The DNA of the CDR3 is TGTGCCAGCAGCCAAGCGACTGGAGCGGGGTACGAGCAGTACGTC. Its protein is CASSQATGAGYEQYV.

This clone has a handful of counts. The chain carries TRBV5-4 and TRBJ2-7, with D possibly matching TRBD2 (5 bases). The CDR3 runs 13 residues. Trimming pared 2 bases from V and 5 bases from J, leaving 11 bases between. CDR1 and CDR2 from the germline V gene are SGHNT and YYREEE (reference sequence). CDR3: CASSLWESDEQYV. The CDR3 nucleotides are TGTGCCAGCAGCTTATGGGAGTCGGACGAGCAGTACGTC.